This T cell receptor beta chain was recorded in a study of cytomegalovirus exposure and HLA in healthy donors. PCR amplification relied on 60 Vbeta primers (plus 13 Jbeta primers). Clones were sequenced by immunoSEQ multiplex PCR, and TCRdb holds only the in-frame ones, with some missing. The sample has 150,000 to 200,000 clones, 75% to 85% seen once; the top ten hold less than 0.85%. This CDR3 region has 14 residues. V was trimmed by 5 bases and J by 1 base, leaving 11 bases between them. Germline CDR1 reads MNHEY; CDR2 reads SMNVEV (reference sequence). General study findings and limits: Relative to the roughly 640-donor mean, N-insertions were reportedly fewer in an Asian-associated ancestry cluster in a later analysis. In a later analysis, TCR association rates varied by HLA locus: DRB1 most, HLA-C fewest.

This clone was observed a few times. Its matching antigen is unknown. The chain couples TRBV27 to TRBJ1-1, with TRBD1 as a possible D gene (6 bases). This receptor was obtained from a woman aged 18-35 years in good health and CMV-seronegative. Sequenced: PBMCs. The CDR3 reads CASSRKTGNTEAFF. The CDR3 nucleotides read TGTGCCAGCAGTCGAAAGACAGGGAACACTGAAGCTTTCTTT.